These 27 T cell receptor beta chains were sequenced from one sample in a study of T cells after yellow fever vaccination. MiXCR, applied by TCRdb to the 5' RACE reads, yields one record per CDR3 protein. In the table there are 340,000 or so distinct CDR3 sequences, around 12% of which are singletons. Sequencing used CD4+ T cells sorted from PBMCs, obtained 15 days after the yellow fever booster vaccination. These receptors were obtained from a man younger than 35 who received the YFV17D yellow fever vaccine.

This clonotype was seen more than once but under ten times. The chain has TRBV19 and TRBJ1-2; D gene unclear. Germline CDR1 and CDR2: LNHDA and SQIVND (reference sequence). This CDR3 region has 14 residues. V dropped 6 bases and J dropped 1 base, with 12 bases sitting between them. In nucleotides, the CDR3 is TGTGCCAGTAGGAGAAGCACCGATAACTATGGCTACACCTTC. It specifies CASRRSTDNYGYTF.

V gene TRBV24-1 combines with J gene TRBJ2-1, with TRBD1 as a possible D gene (6 bases). The V and J ends lost 7 bases and 4 bases respectively, with 16 bases between them. From germline, CDR1 is KGHDR and CDR2 SFDVKD. The CDR3 consists of 15 residues. The CDR3, as DNA: TGTGCCACCAGCCCTGCCGGGACATATTACAATGAGCAGTTCTTC. Its protein is CATSPAGTYYNEQFF.

This sequence joins TRBV12-3 or TRBV12-4 and TRBJ1-4; D unclear. V lost 7 bases to trimming and J lost 8 bases, with 14 bases between them. The CDR3 is 13 amino acids. The CDR3: CASTRGNGEKLFF. CDR3 nucleotides: TGTGCCAGCACTCGTGGGAACGGGGAAAAACTGTTTTTT.

This clonotype was recorded a few times. The chain recombines TRBV7-2 with TRBJ1-2; TRBD1 aligns across 8 bases. The germline V gene has CDR1 SGHTA and CDR2 FQGNSA. Unmatched junction bases numbered 7, after V lost 2 bases and J lost 5 bases. This CDR3 contains 15 residues. The CDR3 nucleotides are TGTGCCAGCAGCTTACGGACAGGGAAGATATATGGCTACACCTTC. Translating it yields CASSLRTGKIYGYTF.

The rearrangement links TRBV4-2 to TRBJ1-4, with a tentative D call TRBD1 (6 bases). The CDR3 runs 14 residues. CDR1 is LGHNA, CDR2 YNFKEQ, per germline. V lost 3 bases, J lost 2 bases, and 7 bases lay in between. In DNA form, the CDR3 reads TGTGCCAGCAGCCACGGACAGACTAATGAAAAACTGTTTTTT. This gives the protein CASSHGQTNEKLFF.

This clonotype was counted a few times. The chain uses TRBV5-1 and TRBJ2-1; possibly TRBD2 for D (5 bases). This CDR3 spans 15 amino acids. Germline-derived CDR1 and CDR2 are SGHRS and YFSETQ. V lost 0 bases to trimming and J lost 2 bases, with 9 bases between them. The CDR3 is CASSLDGETYNEQFF. The DNA for the CDR3 is TGCGCCAGCAGCTTGGACGGGGAGACCTACAATGAGCAGTTCTTC.

The V gene is TRBV12-3 or TRBV12-4, the J gene TRBJ1-2; D is possibly TRBD1 (6 bases). Deletions cut 7 bases from V and 5 bases from J, with 17 bases between. The CDR3 is 14 amino acids. CDR3 region: CASTPQGGQYGYTF. The DNA of the CDR3 is TGTGCCAGCACGCCACAGGGAGGGCAGTATGGCTACACCTTC.

This chain links TRBV6-5 with TRBJ1-2; D is perhaps TRBD1 (5 bases). The CDR3 consists of 16 residues. Germline CDR1 MNHEY, CDR2 SVGAGI. Deletions cut 0 bases from V and 0 bases from J, with 11 bases between. Written as DNA, the CDR3 is TGTGCCAGCAGTTACTCGCGAGGGGCGACTAACTATGGCTACACCTTC. This codes for CASSYSRGATNYGYTF.

This clonotype was found many times. V and J are TRBV4-1 and TRBJ1-6; D not resolved. The V and J ends lost 5 bases and 10 bases respectively, with 12 bases between them. This CDR3 contains 13 residues. Germline V gene lookup returns CDR1 MGHRA and CDR2 YSYEKL. The CDR3 DNA reads as TGCGCCAGCAGCAGCGGTCCAGACTCACCCCTCCACTTT. This translates into CASSSGPDSPLHF.

The chain uses TRBV4-1 and TRBJ2-1; 15 bases align to TRBD2. Germline V gives CDR1 MGHRA, CDR2 YSYEKL. The CDR3 is made up of 16 amino acids. The V segment lost 4 bases and the J segment 7 bases; nucleotides outside the gene matches: 5. This CDR3 is CASSRTSGGALNEQFF. The CDR3 nucleotides are TGCGCCAGCAGCCGGACTAGCGGGGGGGCTCTGAATGAGCAGTTCTTC.

This clonotype was picked up many times. The gene calls are TRBV4-1 and TRBJ1-5; D is perhaps TRBD1 (6 bases). Trimming took 4 bases from V and 0 from J, leaving 7 bases between them. This CDR3 has 14 residues. Germline assignment: CDR1 MGHRA and CDR2 YSYEKL. The CDR3 DNA is TGCGCCAGCAGCCGGGACATTAGCAATCAGCCCCAGCATTTT. Residues: CASSRDISNQPQHF.

This clonotype was recorded many times. The chain is built from TRBV6-2 or TRBV6-3 and TRBJ2-1; D unresolved. There are 16 residues in the CDR3. V was trimmed by 1 base and J by 3 bases, leaving 13 bases between them. Germline-derived CDR1 and CDR2 are MNHEY and SVGEGT. CDR3 residues: CASSYYTGGRYNEQFF. DNA of the CDR3: TGTGCCAGCAGTTACTACACCGGTGGACGCTACAATGAGCAGTTCTTC.

This clonotype was found many times. V gene TRBV20-1 combines with J gene TRBJ2-4; 10 positions agree with TRBD2. The junction had 3 bases not matched to a gene; V was cut back by 1 base and J by 6 bases. Germline V gene sequence: CDR1 DFQATT, CDR2 SNEGSKA (reference sequence). This CDR3 comprises 14 residues. The CDR3 sequence is CSARVRTSGNIQYF. The DNA for the CDR3 is TGCAGTGCTAGAGTACGGACTAGCGGAAACATTCAGTACTTC.

There are a few counts of this clonotype. The rearrangement joins TRBV6-6 to TRBJ2-6, with D maybe TRBD1 (5 bases). Germline CDR1 and CDR2: MNHNY and SVGAGI (reference sequence). Trimming pared 2 bases from V and 0 bases from J, leaving 14 bases between. This CDR3 has 18 amino acids. CDR3: CASSYGWTSYSGANVLTF. CDR3 DNA sequence: TGTGCCAGCAGTTACGGTTGGACAAGTTACTCTGGGGCCAACGTCCTGACTTTC.

This clonotype was recorded at least ten times. The V gene is TRBV4-3, the J gene TRBJ1-2; D not certain. V dropped 0 bases and J dropped 0 bases, with 5 bases sitting between them. Germline values: CDR1 LGHNA, CDR2 YSLEER. The CDR3 consists of 14 residues. The CDR3 is CASSQDQTNYGYTF. CDR3 bases: TGCGCCAGCAGCCAAGATCAGACTAACTATGGCTACACCTTC.

V usage is TRBV12-3 or TRBV12-4 and J usage is TRBJ1-3; 8 positions agree with TRBD1. This CDR3 region has 15 residues. Trimming took 2 bases from V and 4 from J; bases not matched to a gene: 4. The CDR3 nucleotides read TGTGCCAGCAGTTTATACAGGGGGATGGGAAACACCATATATTTT. Translation gives CASSLYRGMGNTIYF.

This chain's CDR3 is CASSPAGTGTYNEQFF. CDR3 nucleotides: TGTGCCAGCAGCCCCGCCGGGACAGGGACCTACAATGAGCAGTTCTTC. V and J are TRBV5-6 and TRBJ2-1; 9 positions agree with TRBD1. V shed 4 bases, J shed 2 bases, and the junction held 7 bases outside the gene matches. Per the germline V gene, CDR1 is SGHDT and CDR2 is YYEEEE. This CDR3 spans 16 amino acids.

This clonotype has at least ten counts. The rearrangement joins TRBV25-1 to TRBJ2-5; tentatively, D is TRBD1 (7 bases). Germline-derived CDR1 and CDR2 are MGHDK and SYGVNS. V was trimmed by 1 base and J by 5 bases, leaving 17 bases between them. The CDR3 is 16 residues long. The CDR3 region has the DNA TGTGCCAGCAGTGAATTGCCTGGCAGGGGGAGGGAGACCCAGTACTTC. It translates to CASSELPGRGRETQYF.

This clonotype was detected only a few times. This chain joins TRBV21-1 and TRBJ2-5; the D call of TRBD2 is as the table states it, not checked on the DNA. TRBV21-1 is listed as a pseudogene. This CDR3 is built from 16 residues. Here the CDR3 DNA reads TGTGCCAGCGGGACTAGCGGGGCCCGATCTAGGGGGACCCAGTACTTC. It is translated as CASGTSGARSRGTQYF.

This clonotype was counted a few times. The chain recombines TRBV20-1 with TRBJ2-5, with D perhaps TRBD1 or TRBD2 (6 bases each). The CDR3 sequence is 14 residues long. CDR1 is DFQATT, CDR2 SNEGSKA, per germline (reference sequence). The germline V and J ends were trimmed by 4 bases and 7 bases, with 19 bases remaining between them. The CDR3 spells CSAKKGGTTGTQYF. The CDR3 DNA sequence: TGCAGTGCTAAGAAAGGGGGGACCACGGGGACCCAGTACTTC.

This clonotype came up a few times. The V and J genes are TRBV7-2 and TRBJ2-7; the D call may be TRBD1 or TRBD2 (5 bases each). This CDR3 spans 13 amino acids. The ends were cut back, 8 bases at V and 6 bases at J, with 17 bases in the middle. In germline, CDR1 is SGHTA, CDR2 FQGNSA. The CDR3 region is CASGAEGFTEQYV. CDR3 DNA: TGTGCCAGCGGCGCAGAGGGGTTTACCGAGCAGTACGTC.

The sample holds a few counts of this clonotype. This chain uses TRBV20-1 with TRBJ2-3, with D hard to call. V was cut by 3 bases and J by 0 bases, with 19 bases left in between. The CDR3 contains 17 residues. The germline gives CDR1 DFQATT, CDR2 SNEGSKA (reference sequence). CDR3 region: CSARRKSALPSTDTQYF. CDR3 nucleotides: TGCAGTGCTAGGAGAAAGTCAGCGCTTCCTAGCACAGATACGCAGTATTTT.

The chain carries TRBV18 and TRBJ1-2; D perhaps matches TRBD1 (6 bases). Germline V gene data show CDR1 as KGHSH and CDR2 as LQKENI. There are 15 residues in the CDR3. Trimming pared 3 bases from V and 0 bases from J, leaving 11 bases between. Written as DNA, the CDR3 is TGTGCCAGCTCACCTGCCGCAGGGGCTAACTATGGCTACACCTTC. Its translation is CASSPAAGANYGYTF.

This clonotype was seen at least ten times. V usage is TRBV7-2 and J usage is TRBJ1-2; 9 nucleotides match TRBD1. With 4 bases clipped from V and 7 bases from J, the junction kept 10 bases outside the gene matches. The CDR3 length is 15 residues. Germline values: CDR1 SGHTA, CDR2 FQGNSA. The CDR3 sequence is CASSSPGGTGSGYTF. For the CDR3, the DNA is TGTGCCAGCAGCTCACCGGGCGGGACAGGGTCTGGCTACACCTTC.

This clonotype was counted many times. The CDR3 sequence: CASNLLPGTDTEAFF. CDR3 nucleotide sequence: TGTGCCAGCAACTTACTCCCCGGGACGGACACTGAAGCTTTCTTT. The V call is TRBV4-2, the J call TRBJ1-1; D may be TRBD1 (5 bases). V lost 7 bases and J lost 3, with 18 bases in between. CDR3 length equals 15 residues. The germline CDR1 and CDR2 sequences are LGHNA and YNFKEQ.

Many counts were recorded for this clonotype. This chain joins TRBV2 and TRBJ2-3; possibly TRBD2 for D (5 bases). Deletions cut 6 bases from V and 4 bases from J, with 8 bases between. This CDR3 contains 12 residues. CDR1 is SNHLY and CDR2 is FYNNEI in the germline V gene. Written as DNA, the CDR3 is TGTGCCAGCAGAGAGAGGGCAGATACGCAGTATTTT. The encoded protein is CASRERADTQYF.

Only a few counts were recorded for this clonotype. The rearrangement joins TRBV9 to TRBJ1-3, with 7 bases aligning to TRBD1. The CDR3 sequence is 15 residues long. Looked up from germline, CDR1 is SGDLS and CDR2 is YYNGEE. The V gene end was trimmed by 1 base and the J gene end by 4 bases; junction bases not matched to a gene: 5. CDR3 in DNA: TGTGCCAGCAGCGTACTACAGGGGCCGGGAAACACCATATATTTT. This gives the protein CASSVLQGPGNTIYF.